One and the same sample provided the 18 T cell receptor beta chains below, sequenced in a study of shared clonotypes between healthy human individuals (dated by TCRdb to about 2020). Library preparation was by the immunoSEQ multiplex PCR assay. TCRdb's version of the immuneACCESS table is confined to in-frame rearrangements and falls short of the full clone set. An unresolved V gene accounts for under half of the shortfall where checked; the remainder is of unknown origin. The sample records a few million clones, approximately 90% of which are singletons. In total, the top ten clones hold around 0.14% of the sample. Sequenced sample: naive CD4+ T cells sorted from blood. The cell subset or site label here, explained by the study, means: CD45RA+ positively selected. These receptors were obtained from a man aged 18 to 30 in good health.

The chain recombines TRBV7-9 with TRBJ2-2, with a tentative D call TRBD2 (5 bases). The V and J ends lost 1 base and 6 bases respectively, with 9 bases between them. This CDR3 has 14 amino acids. CDR1 and CDR2 from the germline V gene are SEHNR and FQNEAQ (reference sequence). The CDR3 spells CASSLGGGPGELFF. For the CDR3, the DNA is TGTGCCAGCAGCTTAGGAGGAGGCCCCGGGGAGCTGTTTTTT.

This clone was detected a few times. This sequence joins TRBV6-6 and TRBJ1-6; maybe TRBD1 (6 bases). V was trimmed by 4 bases and J by 5 bases, leaving 15 bases between them. The V gene's germline CDR1 is MNHNY and CDR2 SVGAGI (reference sequence). The CDR3 covers 16 residues. The CDR3 here is CASSSTDRRNNSPLHF. CDR3 in DNA: TGTGCCAGCAGTTCAACTGACAGGAGAAATAATTCACCCCTCCACTTT.

CDR3 sequence reads: CASSPPGGAQPQHF. CDR3 DNA sequence: TGTGCCAGCAGTCCGCCCGGGGGCGCTCAGCCCCAGCATTTT. The genes are TRBV25-1 and TRBJ1-5, with a possible D match to TRBD1 (6 bases). Looked up from germline, CDR1 is MGHDK and CDR2 is SYGVNS. The V end lost 5 bases, the J end lost 6 bases, and 14 bases lay between the germline ends. This CDR3 comprises 14 residues. The complete variable domain, with remaining parts taken from reference TRBV25-1 and TRBJ1-5, reads EADIYQTPRYLVIGTGKKITLECSQTMGHDKMYWYQQDPGMELHLIHYSYGVNSTEKGDLSSESTVSRIRTEHFPLTLESARPSHTSQYLCASSPPGGAQPQHFGDGTRLSIL.

This clone came up once. The CDR3 region has the DNA TGTGCCAGTAGTGTACAGGGGCTGGGGTACTACGAGCAGTACTTC. Protein sequence: CASSVQGLGYYEQYF. The chain uses TRBV19 and TRBJ2-7, with 7 bases fitting TRBD1. This CDR3 has 15 residues. Germline lookup yields CDR1 LNHDA and CDR2 SQIVND (reference sequence). The J segment lost 3 bases and the V segment lost 5 bases, leaving 10 bases of the junction unmatched.

On this clone: The junction departs from the called germline gene at one end, perhaps through a read error. This chain uses TRBV7-7 with TRBJ2-2, with TRBD1 as a possible D gene (6 bases). CDR3 length: 16 residues. Germline V gene data show CDR1 as SSHAT and CDR2 as FNYEAQ (reference sequence). The CDR3 loop reads CASSSVDSANTGELFF. CDR3 in DNA: TGTGCTAGCAGCTCAGTGGACAGCGCGAACACCGGGGAGCTGTTTTTT.

J is TRBJ2-6 and V is TRBV5-1; D is unclear. The V gene's germline CDR1 is SGHRS and CDR2 YFSETQ. The CDR3 covers 15 residues. The V gene lost 1 base and the J gene lost 0 bases, with 5 bases spanning the gap. The CDR3 loop is CASSLLTSGANVLTF. DNA of the CDR3: TGCGCCAGCAGCTTGTTGACCTCTGGGGCCAACGTCCTGACTTTC.

This chain connects TRBV6-6 to TRBJ2-4; no firm D call. The germline V and J ends were trimmed by 6 bases and 8 bases, with 5 bases remaining between them. This CDR3 comprises 10 residues. Germline lookup yields CDR1 MNHNY and CDR2 SVGAGI (reference sequence). The CDR3 is CASSYDIQYF. CDR3 nucleotide sequence: TGTGCCAGCAGCTATGACATTCAGTACTTC.

There are a few counts of this clone. This same CDR3 is encoded by further DNA sequences in the sample. V is TRBV15 and J is TRBJ1-1; D is uncertain. V was shortened by 0 bases and J by 1 base, with 3 bases between the two germline ends. The CDR3 is made up of 13 amino acids. CDR1 is LNHNV, CDR2 YYDKDF, per germline (reference sequence). This chain's CDR3 is CATSRDQNTEAFF. The CDR3, as DNA: TGTGCCACCAGCAGAGATCAGAACACTGAAGCTTTCTTT.

The chain recombines TRBV5-1 with TRBJ2-1; perhaps TRBD2 as D (5 bases). Trimming pared 0 bases from V and 5 bases from J, leaving 9 bases between. CDR1 and CDR2 (germline): SGHRS, YFSETQ. The CDR3 contains 14 residues. CDR3 amino acids: CASSLDPGNNEQFF. The CDR3, as DNA: TGCGCCAGCAGCTTGGACCCGGGGAACAATGAGCAGTTCTTC. Together with reference TRBV5-1 and TRBJ2-1, the CDR3 gives the full variable domain: KAGVTQTPRYLIKTRGQQVTLSCSPISGHRSVSWYQQTPGQGLQFLFEYFSETQRNKGNFPGRFSGRQFSNSRSEMNVSTLELGDSALYLCASSLDPGNNEQFFGPGTRLTVL.

The chain uses TRBV11-2 and TRBJ2-5; no definite D call. This CDR3 spans 14 amino acids. V dropped 0 bases and J dropped 7 bases, with 12 bases sitting between them. The germline gives CDR1 SGHAT, CDR2 FQNNGV. In nucleotides, the CDR3 is TGTGCCAGCAGCTTAGACCCCGAAAGGCGGACCCAGTACTTC. It translates to CASSLDPERRTQYF.

The chain combines TRBV5-3 with TRBJ1-2, with D possibly being TRBD1 (5 bases). TRBV5-3 is filed as an ORF, its function uncertain. The CDR3 is 14 amino acids. V lost 4 bases and J 4 bases, leaving 14 bases between the germline ends. CDR3 coding DNA: TGTGCCAGAAGCGGACTTGGGACGGTCTATGGCTACACCTTC. Protein: CARSGLGTVYGYTF.

The chain has TRBV29-1 and TRBJ2-7, with 10 bases fitting TRBD2. V trimming: 4 bases; J trimming: 3 bases; junction bases outside the gene matches: 6. CDR3 size: 14 residues. Germline CDR1 and CDR2: SQVTM and ANQGSEA. CDR3 DNA sequence: TGCAGCGTTGTCCTTGGGACTAGCGTCTACGAGCAGTACTTC. This translates into CSVVLGTSVYEQYF.

In this sample, this clone turned up once. This specimen includes other DNA sequences encoding the same CDR3. The chain couples TRBV28 to TRBJ1-2; no clear D. The CDR3 length is 13 residues. Germline V gives CDR1 MDHEN, CDR2 SYDVKM. The ends were cut back, 3 bases at V and 2 bases at J, with 7 bases in the middle. CDR3 amino acids: CASSLGSNYGYTF. Here the CDR3 DNA reads TGTGCCAGCAGTTTGGGTAGCAACTATGGCTACACCTTC.

Turning to this clone: A junction boundary mismatches the germline segment, possibly from a read error. The chain joins TRBV19 to TRBJ2-5; D remains unclear. This CDR3 is built from 13 residues. The V gene's germline CDR1 is LNHDA and CDR2 SQIVND (reference sequence). The CDR3 DNA is TGTGCCAGTAGTATAGATCGAGGAGAGGCCCAGTACTTC. The encoded protein is CASSIDRGEAQYF.

J is TRBJ2-7 and V is TRBV23-1; D perhaps matches TRBD1 (6 bases). TRBV23-1 is marked as an open reading frame, function uncertain. CDR3 length: 14 amino acids. V dropped 4 bases and J dropped 2 bases, with 12 bases sitting between them. CDR3 sequence (DNA): TGCGCCAGCAGTCTTGACAGGTCGACCTACGAGCAGTACTTC. Its protein product is CASSLDRSTYEQYF.

This chain uses TRBV18 with TRBJ2-2; D unresolved. This CDR3 spans 15 amino acids. Trimming took 2 bases from V and 0 from J, leaving 7 bases between them. CDR1 KGHSH and CDR2 LQKENI come from the germline V gene. The CDR3 bases are TGTGCCAGCTCACCATCGCATGCGAACACCGGGGAGCTGTTTTTT. Translation gives CASSPSHANTGELFF.

About this clone: The sample contains more than one DNA sequence encoding this CDR3. The chain employs TRBV5-1 and TRBJ1-4; D remains ambiguous. CDR3 length: 15 residues. The V end was cut by 0 bases, the J end by 3 bases, with 9 bases between. CDR1 is SGHRS and CDR2 is YFSETQ in the germline V gene. CDR3 bases: TGCGCCAGCAGCTTGGAAGGTGGTTCTAATGAAAAACTGTTTTTT. Translated, it gives CASSLEGGSNEKLFF.

The chain links TRBV6-6 to TRBJ1-1; D not resolved. The CDR3 sequence is 10 residues long. Between the trimmed V and J ends, which lost 5 bases and 6 bases, there was a span of 4 bases. Germline CDR1 and CDR2: MNHNY and SVGAGI (reference sequence). CDR3 amino acids: CASSGSEAFF. CDR3 bases: TGTGCCAGCAGTGGGTCTGAAGCTTTCTTT.